One and the same sample provided the 10 T cell receptor beta chains below, sequenced in a study of T cells in localized non-small cell lung cancer. The protocol was immunoSEQ multiplex PCR, while the TCRdb copy is restricted to in-frame clones and leaves out a portion. The sample lists roughly 13,000 clones, approximately 89% occurring once. The source was peripheral blood mononuclear cells, collected before any cancer treatment. The receptor source for this set is a man aged 40 to 75 with stage III lung adenocarcinoma.

The chain combines TRBV19 with TRBJ2-7; 13 nucleotides match TRBD2. The CDR3 is 16 residues long. Germline lookup yields CDR1 LNHDA and CDR2 SQIVND (reference sequence). The J segment lost 5 bases and the V segment lost 1 base, leaving 5 bases of the junction unmatched. CDR3 sequence reads: CASSIGTSGRVHEQYF. The CDR3 region has the DNA TGTGCCAGTAGTATAGGGACTAGCGGGAGAGTCCACGAGCAGTACTTC.

The chain combines TRBV10-1 with TRBJ2-7; 12 bases match TRBD1. The germline V gene has CDR1 WNHNN and CDR2 SYGVQD (reference sequence). The CDR3 has 14 amino acids. Trimming took 6 bases from V and 3 from J; bases not matched to a gene: 3. In DNA form, the CDR3 reads TGCGCCAGCAGGGGGGACAGGGGGCTCTACGAGCAGTACTTC. It is translated as CASRGDRGLYEQYF.

This chain joins TRBV11-2 and TRBJ2-7; the D gene is possibly TRBD2 (5 bases). This CDR3 has 15 residues. In germline, CDR1 is SGHAT, CDR2 FQNNGV. V was pared by 6 bases and J by 3 bases, with 18 bases between. The CDR3 region is CASSSPGGGLYEQYF. The CDR3, as DNA: TGTGCCAGCAGTTCCCCCGGAGGTGGGCTCTACGAGCAGTACTTC.

The CDR3 DNA is TGCGCCAGCAGACTGCCGGGACAGGGGTCCACCGGGGAGCTGTTTTTT. Translation gives CASRLPGQGSTGELFF. The rearrangement uses TRBV5-1 and TRBJ2-2; 10 nucleotides agree with TRBD1. This CDR3 has 16 amino acids. Germline assignment: CDR1 SGHRS and CDR2 YFSETQ. J gave up 4 bases and V 5 bases, and 8 bases lay outside the gene matches.

V is TRBV21-1 and J is TRBJ1-3. TRBV21-1 is termed a pseudogene. This CDR3 contains 15 residues. The CDR3 is CASPNWGDLGNTIYF. The CDR3 DNA follows: TGTGCCAGCCCGAACTGGGGAGACCTGGGAAACACCATATATTTT.

The chain employs TRBV19 and TRBJ1-5; D is uncertain. The CDR3 covers 14 residues. The V gene's germline CDR1 is LNHDA and CDR2 SQIVND (reference sequence). Trimming removed 3 bases at V and 4 bases at J, with 10 bases between. CDR3 in DNA: TGTGCCAGTAGTATCATAGGGAAGAATCAGCCCCAGCATTTT. This sequence encodes CASSIIGKNQPQHF.

The chain links TRBV7-2 to TRBJ1-3; D is perhaps TRBD1 (6 bases). The CDR3 has 15 residues. The germline gives CDR1 SGHTA, CDR2 FQGNSA. The ends were cut back, 1 base at V and 4 bases at J, with 11 bases in the middle. CDR3 bases: TGTGCCAGCAGCTTAGATCGGGGGCGCGGAAACACCATATATTTT. It translates to CASSLDRGRGNTIYF. Variable domain in full (rest from reference TRBV7-2 and TRBJ1-3): GAGVSQSPSNKVTEKGKDVELRCDPISGHTALYWYRQSLGQGLEFLIYFQGNSAPDKSGLPSDRFSAERTGGSVSTLTIQRTQQEDSAVYLCASSLDRGRGNTIYFGEGSWLTVV.

The rearrangement links TRBV19 to TRBJ1-2; 7 bases are shared with TRBD1. Germline V gene lookup returns CDR1 LNHDA and CDR2 SQIVND (reference sequence). V lost 8 bases to trimming and J lost 3 bases; unmatched junction nucleotides: 9. This CDR3 spans 14 amino acids. The CDR3 protein is CASGGQDLDYGYTF. CDR3 DNA: TGTGCCAGTGGTGGACAGGACTTAGACTATGGCTACACCTTC.

The rearrangement joins TRBV19 to TRBJ1-5; D remains ambiguous. The length of the CDR3 is 18 residues. Germline CDR1 and CDR2: LNHDA and SQIVND (reference sequence). Trimming took 7 bases from V and 0 from J, leaving 22 bases between them. CDR3 sequence reads: CASTALARRTYSNQPQHF. The CDR3 coding sequence is TGTGCCAGTACCGCCCTGGCCAGACGGACCTATAGCAATCAGCCCCAGCATTTT.

The chain carries TRBV18 and TRBJ2-7; D is unresolved. The germline V and J ends were trimmed by 3 bases and 2 bases, with 11 bases remaining between them. The CDR3 is 14 amino acids. From germline, CDR1 is KGHSH and CDR2 LQKENI. The CDR3 loop is CASSPAENPYEQYF. The DNA of the CDR3 is TGTGCCAGCTCACCGGCAGAAAATCCCTACGAGCAGTACTTC.